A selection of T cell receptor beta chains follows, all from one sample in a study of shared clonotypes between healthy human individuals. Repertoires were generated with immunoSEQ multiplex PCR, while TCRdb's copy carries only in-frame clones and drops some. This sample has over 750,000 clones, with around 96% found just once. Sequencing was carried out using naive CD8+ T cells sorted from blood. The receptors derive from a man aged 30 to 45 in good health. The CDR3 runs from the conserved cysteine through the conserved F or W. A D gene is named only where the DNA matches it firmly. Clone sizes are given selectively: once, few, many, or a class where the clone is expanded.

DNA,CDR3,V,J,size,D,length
TGTGCCTGGAGTGTAGGGCAGGGAGTAGCTGAAGCTTTCTTT,CAWSVGQGVAEAFF,TRBV30,TRBJ1-1,once,-,14
TGTGCCAGCAGTACCCATCCCGGGACTACCCGGTTTCTTTACAATGAGCAGTTCTTC,CASSTHPGTTRFLYNEQFF,TRBV28,TRBJ2-1,-,TRBD2,19
TGTGCCAGCAGCTTAAGTAGGGCGGGAGAGCAGTACTTC,CASSLSRAGEQYF,TRBV11-2,TRBJ2-7,few,-,13
TGTGCCAGCAGAATCGGAGGTGGGACTAGCGGACACAATGAGCAGTTCTTC,CASRIGGGTSGHNEQFF,TRBV11-1,TRBJ2-1,-,TRBD2,17
TGCAGCGTTCTTCTTGGACAGGAAAATCAGCCCCAGCATTTT,CSVLLGQENQPQHF,TRBV29-1,TRBJ1-5,-,TRBD1,14
TGTGCCAGTAGTCCTTCTAGCGGGGCCTACGAGCAGTACTTC,CASSPSSGAYEQYF,TRBV19,TRBJ2-7,-,TRBD2,14
TGTGCCAGCAGCTTAGCGGCGGTTTACGAGCAGTACTTC,CASSLAAVYEQYF,TRBV11-2,TRBJ2-7,-,-,13
TGCGCCAGCAGCCCCAGAGGGGGAGATTCGTACCAAGAGACCCAGTACTTC,CASSPRGGDSYQETQYF,TRBV5-1,TRBJ2-5,-,-,17
TGCGCCAGCAGCCAAGAAGTGGGCGGATTACAAGAGACCCAGTACTTC,CASSQEVGGLQETQYF,TRBV4-1,TRBJ2-5,-,-,16
TGCGCCAGCAGCCAAGAAAGTGGGACGGAGAACTATGGCTACACCTTC,CASSQESGTENYGYTF,TRBV4-1,TRBJ1-2,-,-,16